The rows below give T cell receptor beta chains drawn from one sample of a study of cytomegalovirus exposure and HLA in healthy donors. Here immunoSEQ multiplex PCR was the method, and the copy in TCRdb shows in-frame clones only, minus some. The sample has about 160,000 clones, roughly 80% seen once; the top ten hold just over 4.5%. Sequenced: PBMCs. These receptors originate from a woman between 45 and 60 years old in good health and CMV-seropositive. The CDR3 runs from the conserved cysteine through the conserved F or W. A D gene is named only where the DNA matches it firmly. Expanded clones get a size class; other rows say once, few or many, or leave the size out.

v_gene	d_gene	abundance	j_gene	CDR3aa	CDR3nt
TRBV10-3	-	-	TRBJ2-3	CAISESGNLIGNTQYF	TGTGCCATCAGTGAGTCCGGGAACTTAATTGGGAATACGCAGTATTTT
TRBV7-9	-	few	TRBJ2-1	CSSSPREQFF	TGTTCCAGCAGTCCGAGGGAGCAGTTCTTC
TRBV27	TRBD1	-	TRBJ2-7	CASSRTGSYEQYF	TGTGCCAGCAGCCGGACAGGATCCTACGAGCAGTACTTC
TRBV5-4	-	-	TRBJ2-7	CASSFWELGEQYF	TGTGCCAGCAGCTTTTGGGAGCTTGGCGAGCAGTACTTC
TRBV27	TRBD1	-	TRBJ1-6	CASSPDRTYSYNSPLHF	TGTGCCAGCAGTCCGGACAGGACCTACTCCTATAATTCACCCCTCCACTTT
TRBV6-6	TRBD2	-	TRBJ2-5	CASSDSGGQETQYF	TGTGCCAGCAGCGATTCGGGGGGACAAGAGACCCAGTACTTC
TRBV29-1	-	-	TRBJ1-1	CSVGWQGTMNTEAFF	TGCAGCGTTGGGTGGCAGGGTACGATGAACACTGAAGCTTTCTTT
TRBV7-9	-	-	TRBJ1-2	CASSFLPRTEAYGYTF	TGTGCCAGCAGCTTTCTCCCTCGGACGGAGGCCTATGGCTACACCTTC
TRBV7-2	-	-	TRBJ2-3	CASSLAPSDTQYF	TGTGCCAGCAGCTTAGCCCCCTCCGATACGCAGTATTTT
TRBV18	TRBD2	once	TRBJ2-7	CASSPLAGASAYEQYF	TGTGCCAGCTCACCACTAGCGGGAGCGTCGGCGTACGAGCAGTACTTC
TRBV7-7	TRBD2	-	TRBJ2-1	CASSQRTSGRGNVNEQFF	TGTGCTAGCAGCCAACGGACTAGCGGGAGAGGGAACGTCAATGAGCAGTTCTTC
TRBV29-1	-	-	TRBJ1-1	CSVEIGENTEAFF	TGCAGCGTTGAAATAGGAGAGAACACTGAAGCTTTCTTT
TRBV29-1	TRBD1	-	TRBJ1-2	CSVYLVQGLGYTF	TGCAGCGTCTACCTAGTACAGGGGCTTGGCTACACCTTC
TRBV7-9	-	-	TRBJ2-1	CASSLQGRGSYNEQFF	TGTGCCAGCAGCCTCCAAGGCCGGGGATCCTACAATGAGCAGTTCTTC
TRBV4-2	-	few	TRBJ2-7	CASSQDPKGNSPQEQYF	TGTGCCAGCAGCCAAGACCCCAAGGGGAATAGTCCTCAGGAGCAGTACTTC
TRBV4-3	-	-	TRBJ2-7	CASSQHLGRGTYEQYF	TGCGCCAGCAGCCAACATTTGGGGCGGGGTACCTACGAGCAGTACTTC
TRBV7-2	-	-	TRBJ2-7	CASSGRGPEQYF	TGTGCCAGCAGCGGGCGGGGTCCCGAGCAGTACTTC
TRBV12-5	TRBD1	few	TRBJ1-5	CASGLDGQGVGNQPQHF	TGTGCTAGTGGTTTGGACGGACAGGGTGTGGGCAATCAGCCCCAGCATTTT
TRBV4-2	TRBD2	few	TRBJ2-5	CASSQGLAGRETQYF	TGTGCCAGCAGCCAAGGACTAGCGGGGAGAGAGACCCAGTACTTC
TRBV11-3	-	-	TRBJ1-4	CASSPSPRGGEKLFF	TGTGCCAGCAGCCCATCCCCTAGGGGGGGGGAAAAACTGTTTTTT
TRBV6-1	TRBD2	few	TRBJ2-7	CAIKRLAIGEQYF	TGTGCCATCAAGAGACTAGCAATCGGCGAGCAGTACTTC
TRBV27	TRBD1	-	TRBJ1-1	CASRGWTGPNTEAFF	TGTGCCAGCAGGGGTTGGACAGGTCCCAACACTGAAGCTTTCTTT
TRBV10-3	-	few	TRBJ1-2	CAISESTNRVNYGYTF	TGTGCCATCAGTGAGTCGACCAACAGGGTTAACTATGGCTACACCTTC
TRBV6-1	TRBD2	-	TRBJ2-3	CASSETSALGDTQYF	TGTGCCAGCAGTGAAACTAGCGCATTGGGAGATACGCAGTATTTT
TRBV7-9	-	few	TRBJ1-1	CASSLESEMNTEAFF	TGTGCCAGCAGCTTAGAGTCTGAGATGAACACTGAAGCTTTCTTT
TRBV4-1	TRBD2	-	TRBJ2-5	CASSQDFGLAGRETQYF	TGCGCCAGCAGCCAAGATTTTGGACTAGCGGGACGAGAGACCCAGTACTTC
TRBV6-1	-	-	TRBJ2-1	CASSVVGVRNNEQFF	TGTGCCAGCAGTGTGGTAGGGGTACGGAACAATGAGCAGTTCTTC
TRBV29-1	TRBD2	-	TRBJ2-7	CSVAGGGNEQYF	TGCAGCGTCGCGGGAGGTGGCAACGAGCAGTACTTC
TRBV7-3	TRBD1	once	TRBJ2-2	CASRPGTANTGELFF	TGTGCCAGCAGACCCGGGACAGCGAACACCGGGGAGCTGTTTTTT
TRBV6-5	-	once	TRBJ2-7	CASSYSPGVYEQYF	TGTGCCAGCAGTTACTCGCCAGGGGTTTACGAGCAGTACTTC
TRBV7-9	TRBD1	-	TRBJ1-2	CASSSGGANYGYTF	TGTGCCAGCAGCTCAGGGGGCGCTAACTATGGCTACACCTTC
TRBV6-4	-	few	TRBJ2-2	CASNNRTGELFF	TGTGCCAGCAACAATCGCACCGGGGAGCTGTTTTTT
TRBV6-1	TRBD1	-	TRBJ2-7	CASRGQGAHEQYF	TGTGCCAGCAGGGGACAGGGGGCCCACGAGCAGTACTTC
TRBV14	-	few	TRBJ2-6	CASSQIRPGSGANVLTF	TGTGCCAGCAGCCAGATACGGCCGGGCTCTGGGGCCAACGTCCTGACTTTC
TRBV20-1	-	-	TRBJ2-7	CSARGGHEQYF	TGCAGTGCGAGAGGGGGGCACGAGCAGTACTTC
TRBV29-1	TRBD1	-	TRBJ2-5	CSGDRGQETQYF	TGCAGCGGGGACAGGGGTCAAGAGACCCAGTACTTC
TRBV10-3	TRBD2	-	TRBJ2-1	CAIRAGTSGSVSYNEQFF	TGTGCCATCAGGGCCGGGACTAGCGGGAGTGTCTCCTACAATGAGCAGTTCTTC
TRBV7-9	-	once	TRBJ2-2	CASQNTGELFF	TGTGCCAGCCAGAACACCGGGGAGCTGTTTTTT
TRBV9	-	-	TRBJ2-7	CASSAADNYEQYF	TGTGCCAGCAGCGCAGCAGACAACTACGAGCAGTACTTC
TRBV7-6	-	-	TRBJ2-7	CASSYTGLTNEQYF	TGTGCCAGCAGTTATACAGGGCTAACTAACGAGCAGTACTTC
TRBV28	-	few	TRBJ2-7	CASKWAAYEQYF	TGTGCCAGCAAGTGGGCCGCCTACGAGCAGTACTTC
TRBV10-3	TRBD2	-	TRBJ2-1	CAISGSGSSYNEQFF	TGTGCCATCAGTGGAAGCGGGAGCTCCTACAATGAGCAGTTCTTC
TRBV5-8	-	-	TRBJ2-2	CASSLGQYTGELFF	TGTGCCAGCAGCTTGGGACAGTACACCGGGGAGCTGTTTTTT
TRBV15	TRBD1	many	TRBJ2-1	CATSRESGGFEQFF	TGTGCCACCAGCAGAGAATCAGGGGGCTTTGAGCAGTTCTTC
TRBV2	-	once	TRBJ1-5	CASCGRGANQPQHF	TGTGCCAGTTGTGGCAGGGGCGCAAATCAGCCCCAGCATTTT
TRBV18	-	once	TRBJ2-1	CASSPTGNSYNEQFF	TGTGCCAGCTCACCAACAGGGAACTCCTACAATGAGCAGTTCTTC
TRBV5-1	-	-	TRBJ2-3	CASSVTTGDTQYF	TGCGCCAGCAGCGTTACGACTGGAGATACGCAGTATTTT
TRBV18	-	-	TRBJ2-5	CASSPSIPLGATQETQYF	TGTGCCAGCTCACCTTCTATTCCCCTTGGGGCCACCCAAGAGACCCAGTACTTC
TRBV2	TRBD1	-	TRBJ1-1	CASSSGTGRGNTEAFF	TGTGCCAGCAGTTCCGGGACAGGGAGGGGAAACACTGAAGCTTTCTTT
TRBV9	-	-	TRBJ2-7	CASSVEMRDSEQYF	TGTGCCAGCAGCGTAGAAATGAGGGATTCCGAGCAGTACTTC
TRBV27	-	-	TRBJ1-6	CASSLSGGYNSPLHF	TGTGCCAGCAGTTTATCAGGCGGCTATAATTCACCCCTCCACTTT
TRBV2	-	-	TRBJ1-1	CASSRDRLNTEAFF	TGTGCCAGCAGTCGTGACAGGCTGAACACTGAAGCTTTCTTT
TRBV6-1	-	-	TRBJ1-3	CASTMERAGNTIYF	TGTGCCAGCACAATGGAGAGGGCTGGAAACACCATATATTTT
TRBV6-4	TRBD1	few	TRBJ2-2	CASSPGTENTGELFF	TGTGCCAGCAGTCCCGGGACAGAGAACACCGGGGAGCTGTTTTTT
TRBV7-9	TRBD1	-	TRBJ1-2	CSSSAPGQGRGYTF	TGTTCCAGCAGCGCACCGGGACAGGGCCGCGGCTACACCTTC
TRBV7-7	TRBD2	few	TRBJ2-5	CASSRGLAGGRSETQYF	TGTGCTAGCAGCCGGGGACTAGCGGGGGGAAGGTCGGAGACCCAGTACTTC
TRBV12-2	-	-	TRBJ1-1	CASHHPHSRFDRGAFF	TGTGCAAGCCACCACCCCCATTCACGATTCGACAGGGGTGCTTTCTTT